The 19 T cell receptor beta chains given below trace back to one sample, sequenced in a study of human T cells and chemical hapten exposure (dated by TCRdb to the early 2020s). The sample's time point label is to be understood as: patch test 1, 2 weeks after DPC sensitization. The treatment or condition label here, explained by the study, means: therapeutic diphenylcyclopropenone sensitization with weekly scalp DPC. The library was produced with RACE. The instrument was a NextSeq 500. Using fastp trimming at Q25 and MiXCR clonotype assembly, TCRdb reanalyzed the public sequencing data and kept in-frame beta chains. Merged by CDR3 protein, the rows form single entries marked with the most common genes and DNA. The table for this sample lists about 380,000 distinct CDR3 sequences; approximately 5% of them were counted only once. Together, the top ten hold about 2.1% of the sample. Sample: whole blood, taken in connection with sensitization to the hapten diphenylcyclopropenone (DPC). The receptors derive from a woman aged 50 to 60 with alopecia areata. Some clones in this sample may be carry-over from other donors' samples.

As to this clonotype: This may arise from a read error, as a much more abundant clone is one base away. The CDR3, as DNA: TGCAGCGTTGAAACAGGGGCCACAGATACGCAGTATTTT. This gives the protein CSVETGATDTQYF. This chain links TRBV29-1 with TRBJ2-3, with 7 bases that match TRBD1. Germline V gives CDR1 SQVTM, CDR2 ANQGSEA. The CDR3 contains 13 residues. With 2 bases clipped from V and 2 bases from J, the junction kept 1 base outside the gene matches.

The sample holds a few counts of this clonotype. The chain uses TRBV20-1 and TRBJ2-6, with D perhaps matching TRBD2 (5 bases). The CDR3 sequence is 15 residues long. V lost 0 bases and J 1 base, leaving 7 bases between the germline ends. Germline V gives CDR1 DFQATT, CDR2 SNEGSKA (reference sequence). The CDR3 nucleotides read TGCAGTGCTAGAGATAGAGGGTCTGGGGCCAACGTCCTGACTTTC. Protein product: CSARDRGSGANVLTF.

The chain recombines TRBV20-1 with TRBJ1-6; unclear D gene. The germline V and J ends were trimmed by 0 bases and 10 bases, with 10 bases remaining between them. The germline gives CDR1 DFQATT, CDR2 SNEGSKA (reference sequence). This CDR3 is built from 13 residues. Here the CDR3 reads CSARDTGKSPLHF. The CDR3 DNA is TGCAGTGCTAGAGATACGGGGAAATCACCCCTCCACTTT.

V usage is TRBV7-9 and J usage is TRBJ2-1; the D is unclear. Looked up from germline, CDR1 is SEHNR and CDR2 is FQNEAQ (reference sequence). The V end was cut by 5 bases, the J end by 9 bases, with 11 bases between. The CDR3 has 12 residues. The CDR3 sequence: CASSPQRGEQFF. In DNA, the CDR3 is TGTGCCAGCAGCCCCCAAAGAGGTGAGCAGTTCTTC.

This clonotype was seen ten or more times. The chain combines TRBV7-9 with TRBJ1-5, with a possible D match to TRBD1 (5 bases). Per the germline V gene, CDR1 is SEHNR and CDR2 is FQNEAQ (reference sequence). The ends were cut back, 8 bases at V and 1 base at J, with 9 bases in the middle. CDR3 length: 13 amino acids. CDR3 DNA sequence: TGTGCCAGCGATGGGGGAAGCAATCAGCCCCAGCATTTT. Protein product: CASDGGSNQPQHF.

This clonotype has only a few counts. The chain uses TRBV6-6 and TRBJ1-3, with D perhaps matching TRBD1 (5 bases). CDR1 MNHNY and CDR2 SVGAGI come from the germline V gene (reference sequence). Trimming stripped 2 bases from V and 0 bases from J, with 8 bases between. The CDR3 consists of 15 residues. The CDR3 spells CASSYTGLSGNTIYF. The CDR3, as DNA: TGTGCCAGCAGTTACACAGGCCTCTCTGGAAACACCATATATTTT.

The chain carries TRBV20-1 and TRBJ1-1; D is unresolved. Trimming removed 0 bases from V and 3 bases from J, with 8 bases in between. The CDR3 covers 13 residues. Germline assignment: CDR1 DFQATT and CDR2 SNEGSKA (reference sequence). The CDR3 loop is CSARDLTDTEAFF. CDR3 sequence (DNA): TGCAGTGCTAGAGATTTAACCGACACTGAAGCTTTCTTT.

The V gene is TRBV5-1, the J gene TRBJ2-7, with 7 bases that match TRBD1. CDR3 length: 16 amino acids. J lost 6 bases, V lost 4 bases, and 16 bases had no gene match. Germline loops: CDR1 SGHRS, CDR2 YFSETQ. CDR3: CASSSRYAGTAIEQYF. The DNA for the CDR3 is TGCGCCAGCAGCAGCCGCTACGCCGGGACAGCCATCGAGCAGTACTTC.

The sample holds many counts of this clonotype. The V call is TRBV27, the J call TRBJ1-2; 11 bases fit TRBD1. Germline V gene lookup returns CDR1 MNHEY and CDR2 SMNVEV (reference sequence). CDR3 length: 16 residues. J gave up 4 bases and V 1 base, and 5 bases lay outside the gene matches. CDR3 amino acids: CASSLLAGQGAYGYTF. The CDR3, as DNA: TGTGCCAGCAGTTTATTGGCCGGACAGGGGGCCTATGGCTACACCTTC.

There are many counts of this clonotype. The rearrangement joins TRBV30 to TRBJ2-1; D call uncertain. V dropped 3 bases and J dropped 1 base, with 7 bases sitting between them. CDR3 length: 13 amino acids. Germline V gene sequence: CDR1 GTSNPN, CDR2 SVGIG (reference sequence). CDR3: CAWRDGSYNEQFF. The CDR3 region has the DNA TGTGCCTGGAGGGACGGGTCCTACAATGAGCAGTTCTTC.

This clonotype has ten or more counts. The V call is TRBV28, the J call TRBJ2-4, with 9 bases aligning to TRBD1. The CDR3 loop spans 16 amino acids. CDR1 and CDR2 from the germline V gene are MDHEN and SYDVKM. V gave up 5 bases and J gave up 9 bases; unmatched junction bases: 14. CDR3 residues: CASSLLQGAVSGIQYF. CDR3 nucleotides: TGTGCCAGCAGTCTACTACAGGGGGCGGTGAGCGGCATTCAGTACTTC.

The chain uses TRBV4-2 and TRBJ1-2; the match to TRBD1 covers 7 bases. The CDR3 contains 14 residues. Germline trimming cut 5 bases from V and 2 bases from J; bases unmatched to any gene: 5. CDR1 is LGHNA, CDR2 YNFKEQ, per germline. CDR3 nucleotides: TGTGCCAGCAGCACTAGGACAGGAAACTATGGCTACACCTTC. This encodes CASSTRTGNYGYTF.

This clonotype appeared many times. The rearrangement joins TRBV6-5 to TRBJ1-1; unclear D gene. Germline V lookup: CDR1 MNHEY, CDR2 SVGAGI. Trimming removed 1 base at V and 1 base at J, with 7 bases between. The CDR3 sequence is 14 residues long. The CDR3 loop is CASSYFQTNTEAFF. In DNA, the CDR3 is TGTGCCAGCAGTTACTTTCAGACGAACACTGAAGCTTTCTTT.

This clonotype was counted at least ten times. The gene calls are TRBV20-1 and TRBJ2-3; either TRBD1 or TRBD2 may supply D (6 bases each). Between the trimmed V and J ends, which lost 0 bases and 0 bases, there was a span of 10 bases. The CDR3 covers 15 residues. Germline CDR1 DFQATT, CDR2 SNEGSKA (reference sequence). Written as DNA, the CDR3 is TGCAGTGCTAGAGATCCCGGGGGCAGCACAGATACGCAGTATTTT. It codes for CSARDPGGSTDTQYF.

Ten or more counts support this clonotype. The V and J genes are TRBV4-1 and TRBJ2-1; TRBD2 agrees at 8 bases. This CDR3 has 17 amino acids. Germline V gene data show CDR1 as MGHRA and CDR2 as YSYEKL. Losses at the gene ends were 0 bases for V and 8 bases for J; bases not matched to a gene: 12. The CDR3 DNA reads as TGCGCCAGCAGCCAAGATTTTACACGGGGGGGCCGCCATGAGCAGTTCTTC. Translating gives CASSQDFTRGGRHEQFF.

This clonotype showed up many times. J is TRBJ1-2 and V is TRBV20-1; 8 bases line up with TRBD1. This CDR3 is 15 amino acids long. Germline CDR1 is DFQATT and CDR2 is SNEGSKA (reference sequence). V lost 0 bases to trimming and J lost 4 bases; unmatched junction nucleotides: 7. CDR3 in amino acids: CSARDQGQGFYGYTF. In DNA, the CDR3 is TGCAGTGCTAGAGACCAAGGACAGGGTTTCTATGGCTACACCTTC.

This clonotype has just a few counts. The V gene is TRBV4-1, the J gene TRBJ1-6; D not certain. The CDR3 sequence is 16 residues long. V lost 8 bases and J 7 bases, leaving 21 bases between the germline ends. CDR1 and CDR2 from the germline V gene are MGHRA and YSYEKL. CDR3 DNA: TGCGCCAGCGGTTCTAGTGGGGAACGATGGAATTCACCCCTCCACTTT. Protein product: CASGSSGERWNSPLHF.

This clonotype was seen ten or more times. The chain joins TRBV29-1 to TRBJ2-3; D is undetermined. The CDR3 extends over 11 amino acids. Per germline, CDR1 SQVTM and CDR2 ANQGSEA. Trimming stripped 7 bases from V and 2 bases from J, with 7 bases between. In DNA, the CDR3 is TGCAGCGCGGAACACACAGATACGCAGTATTTT. Translated: CSAEHTDTQYF.

This clonotype was detected ten times or more. The V call is TRBV29-1, the J call TRBJ2-2; 8 nucleotides align to TRBD2. Germline V CDR1 and CDR2: SQVTM, ANQGSEA. This CDR3 spans 14 amino acids. Trimming took 7 bases from V and 7 from J; bases not matched to a gene: 11. CDR3 amino acids: CSASPGGANGELFF. The DNA for the CDR3 is TGCAGCGCTTCCCCCGGGGGGGCTAACGGGGAGCTGTTTTTT.